These 10 T cell receptor beta chains were all obtained from the same sample, sequenced in a study of OX40 agonist ivuxolimab in advanced cancers. Produced via immunoSEQ multiplex PCR; TCRdb's table is partial and in-frame only. The table lists about 62,000 clones, less than 85% of them singletons, with about a tenth in the top ten. The starting material was CD4+ or CD8+ T cells sorted from blood, obtained in a trial of the OX40 agonist ivuxolimab. These receptor sequences come from an adult with an advanced solid tumor such as melanoma, head and neck, liver or kidney cancer.

The chain employs TRBV6-5 and TRBJ2-4; a weak D match, TRBD1 (5 bases). The CDR3 covers 15 residues. Per germline, CDR1 MNHEY and CDR2 SVGAGI. V was clipped by 6 bases and J by 0 bases, with 12 bases between them. Here the CDR3 DNA reads TGTGCCAGCAGCTCTCTAGGGGCAGCCAAAAACATTCAGTACTTC. Amino acids: CASSSLGAAKNIQYF.

V gene TRBV7-9 combines with J gene TRBJ1-5, with a weak D call TRBD1 (5 bases). The CDR3 length is 13 residues. The V end lost 8 bases, the J end lost 2 bases, and 10 bases lay between the germline ends. From germline, CDR1 is SEHNR and CDR2 FQNEAQ (reference sequence). The CDR3 bases are TGTGCCAGCTGCGACAGTGGCAATCAGCCCCAGCATTTT. It encodes CASCDSGNQPQHF.

V usage is TRBV11-2 and J usage is TRBJ2-2, with 9 bases aligning to TRBD1. Trimming cost V 4 bases and J 6 bases; bases outside gene matches: 3. Per the germline V gene, CDR1 is SGHAT and CDR2 is FQNNGV. CDR3 length: 14 amino acids. The CDR3, as DNA: TGTGCCAGCAGCTGGGGGACAGGGTCCGGGGAGCTGTTTTTT. Translation: CASSWGTGSGELFF.

The CDR3 nucleotides read TGTGCCAGCAGCACCTACCCACAATCCCAGGGCTCACCCCTCCACTTT. Encoded protein: CASSTYPQSQGSPLHF. V and J are TRBV7-2 and TRBJ1-6; D possibly corresponds to TRBD1 (5 bases). The CDR3 extends over 16 amino acids. Trimming removed 5 bases at V and 10 bases at J, with 21 bases between. Germline V lookup: CDR1 SGHTA, CDR2 FQGNSA.

V and J are TRBV18 and TRBJ2-7; D remains unclear. The germline V and J ends were trimmed by 6 bases and 6 bases, with 12 bases remaining between them. Looked up from germline, CDR1 is KGHSH and CDR2 is LQKENI. The CDR3 runs to 12 residues. CDR3 amino acids: CASSTQPPEQYF. The CDR3 nucleotides read TGTGCCAGCTCTACCCAACCCCCCGAGCAGTACTTC.

CDR3 coding DNA: TGTGCCAGCAGCGCCGAGGGGGGGGTCTCCTATAATTCACCCCTCCACTTT. It translates to CASSAEGGVSYNSPLHF. This chain joins TRBV9 and TRBJ1-6, with D possibly being TRBD1 (6 bases). Trimming removed 3 bases from V and 0 bases from J, with 13 bases in between. This CDR3 has 17 amino acids. Germline V gene lookup returns CDR1 SGDLS and CDR2 YYNGEE.

CDR3 in amino acids: CASSSGGSWEQYF. The DNA of the CDR3 is TGTGCCAGCAGTTCGGGGGGTAGTTGGGAGCAGTACTTC. The V gene is TRBV27, the J gene TRBJ2-7; TRBD2 matches at 7 bases. With 4 bases clipped from V and 7 bases from J, the junction kept 7 bases outside the gene matches. CDR1 and CDR2 (germline): MNHEY, SMNVEV (reference sequence). The CDR3 spans 13 residues.

The chain links TRBV6-1 to TRBJ1-2; TRBD1 agrees at 7 bases. The CDR3 runs 13 residues. CDR1 MNHNS and CDR2 SASEGT come from the germline V gene. Unmatched junction bases numbered 9, after V lost 6 bases and J lost 8 bases. The CDR3 is CASSPDRVAGYTF. The CDR3, as DNA: TGTGCCAGCAGCCCCGACAGGGTAGCCGGCTACACCTTC.

This clone was observed a few times. The chain joins TRBV4-3 to TRBJ1-2; D is undetermined. The CDR3 is 14 amino acids. The V gene lost 0 bases and the J gene lost 4 bases, with 9 bases spanning the gap. Germline V gene lookup returns CDR1 LGHNA and CDR2 YSLEER. The CDR3 DNA sequence: TGCGCCAGCAGCCAAGACCAGGACGGCTATGGCTACACCTTC. It encodes CASSQDQDGYGYTF.

The V and J genes are TRBV9 and TRBJ2-5, with D possibly TRBD2 on 6 matching bases. Per germline, CDR1 SGDLS and CDR2 YYNGEE. Trimming pared 0 bases from V and 0 bases from J, leaving 12 bases between. The CDR3 is made up of 16 amino acids. The CDR3 protein is CASSVGVAVHQETQYF. The CDR3 nucleotides read TGTGCCAGCAGCGTAGGAGTAGCGGTACACCAAGAGACCCAGTACTTC.